The rows below give T cell receptor beta chains drawn from one sample of a study of cytomegalovirus exposure and HLA in healthy donors. The protocol was immunoSEQ multiplex PCR, while the TCRdb copy is restricted to in-frame clones and leaves out a portion. There are a few hundred thousand clones in the sample; just under 85% occur only once, and roughly 2% lies in the top ten. Sample: PBMCs. Receptors were obtained from a woman aged 40 to 50 in good health and CMV-seropositive. Both conserved end residues are part of each CDR3. Each record gives: CDR3 DNA, CDR3 protein, V gene, clone size, CDR3 length, D gene, J gene. D genes are given only for firm matches. Only part of the rows carry a size: once, few, many, or a class if the clone is expanded.

TGTGCCAGCAGCTTAGCCCTGGAGGAATACAATGAGCAGTTCTTC | CASSLALEEYNEQFF | TRBV7-2 | - | 15 | - | TRBJ2-1
TGTGCCAGCAGCTTTAACAGGGGTCAAGAGACCCAGTACTTC | CASSFNRGQETQYF | TRBV7-9 | - | 14 | TRBD1 | TRBJ2-5
TGCGCCAGCAGCATAAACCCAGGGGGCAATCAGCCCCAGCATTTT | CASSINPGGNQPQHF | TRBV5-1 | - | 15 | - | TRBJ1-5
TGCGCCAGCAGCCAAGACCGACTAGCGGCTTTTTCGTCCAATGAGCAGTTCTTC | CASSQDRLAAFSSNEQFF | TRBV4-3 | - | 18 | TRBD2 | TRBJ2-1
TGTGCCAGCAGTTACTCTCGCGAGCAGTACTTC | CASSYSREQYF | TRBV6-6 | - | 11 | - | TRBJ2-7
TGTGCCAGCAGCTTAGATCCAGGGTTCAACCAAGAGACCCAGTACTTC | CASSLDPGFNQETQYF | TRBV11-2 | - | 16 | - | TRBJ2-5
TGTGCCTGGAGTCCGGGACTAGCGGGAGGGCCAGGAGAGACCCAGTACTTC | CAWSPGLAGGPGETQYF | TRBV30 | - | 17 | TRBD2 | TRBJ2-5
TGTGCCAGCAGTTCGAATGGGGCACAGCCCCAGCATTTT | CASSSNGAQPQHF | TRBV6-5 | - | 13 | - | TRBJ1-5
TGTGCCTGGAGTATAGCGGGAGTCGACGAGCAGTACTTC | CAWSIAGVDEQYF | TRBV30 | few | 13 | TRBD2 | TRBJ2-7
TGTGCCAGTAGTATAGGAACAGGGTCGGACAATCAGCCCCAGCATTTT | CASSIGTGSDNQPQHF | TRBV19 | - | 16 | - | TRBJ1-5
TGTGCCAGCAGTCGATCCGGGACAGGGGGGGGCTCCTATAATTCACCCCTCCACTTT | CASSRSGTGGGSYNSPLHF | TRBV11-2 | - | 19 | TRBD1 | TRBJ1-6
TGTGCCAGCAGCTTAGTCCGAGCGGCAGATACGCAGTATTTT | CASSLVRAADTQYF | TRBV7-2 | - | 14 | - | TRBJ2-3
TGTGCCAGCAGCCTAGGCGGGACTAGCGGGCTACCCCATCCAGGTGAGCAGTTCTTC | CASSLGGTSGLPHPGEQFF | TRBV13 | - | 19 | TRBD2 | TRBJ2-1
TGCAGCGTGGCGTCCGGGACAGGGTCTGAGTATGGCTACACCTTC | CSVASGTGSEYGYTF | TRBV29-1 | - | 15 | TRBD1 | TRBJ1-2
TGTGCCAGCAGTCTCCGAGGGGGGGCAGGACAGCCCCAGCATTTT | CASSLRGGAGQPQHF | TRBV28 | - | 15 | - | TRBJ1-5
TGTGCCAGCAGTACACAGGGGGACTATGGCTACACCTTC | CASSTQGDYGYTF | TRBV25-1 | - | 13 | TRBD1 | TRBJ1-2
TGTGCCAGCAGCCGGGGAGGACCATACGAGCAGTACTTC | CASSRGGPYEQYF | TRBV28 | - | 13 | - | TRBJ2-7
TGCGCCAGCAGCCAAGAGGGGACTAGCCGTTCCTCCGAGCAGTACTTC | CASSQEGTSRSSEQYF | TRBV4-3 | - | 16 | TRBD2 | TRBJ2-7
TGTGCCAGCAGCTTTCCTGGACTTGAGTTAAGCCGGCCGTTCTTC | CASSFPGLELSRPFF | TRBV7-2 | once | 15 | - | TRBJ2-1
TGTGCCAGCAGCGTAGGGCTAGCGAGCTACGAGCAGTACTTC | CASSVGLASYEQYF | TRBV9 | few | 14 | - | TRBJ2-7
TGTGCCAGCAGCCAACAGACAGGGGGCTTGGAGACCCAGTACTTC | CASSQQTGGLETQYF | TRBV27 | - | 15 | TRBD1 | TRBJ2-5
TGTGCCAGCAGCTTAGCGGGGGAGGCCGAGCAGTACTTC | CASSLAGEAEQYF | TRBV7-7 | - | 13 | - | TRBJ2-7
TGTGCCAGCAGCGTGGAACAGGGGCCGAATGGAAACACCATATATTTT | CASSVEQGPNGNTIYF | TRBV9 | once | 16 | TRBD1 | TRBJ1-3
TGTGCCAGCAGCTTGATAGACGAGCAGTACTTC | CASSLIDEQYF | TRBV7-8 | - | 11 | - | TRBJ2-7
TGTGCCAGCAGTTTTGGCCCCGAGCAGTACTTC | CASSFGPEQYF | TRBV28 | - | 11 | - | TRBJ2-7
TGTGCCAGCAGCCAAGATAAAGTAGACGGGGATACGCAGTATTTT | CASSQDKVDGDTQYF | TRBV4-2 | - | 15 | - | TRBJ2-3
TGTGCCAGCAGCCCACCGGACAGGGGCTCGTACGAGCAGTACTTC | CASSPPDRGSYEQYF | TRBV7-8 | - | 15 | TRBD1 | TRBJ2-7
TGTGCCAGCCGGGGACAGAAAGAGACCCAGTACTTC | CASRGQKETQYF | TRBV7-9 | - | 12 | TRBD1 | TRBJ2-5
TGTGCCTGGAGACCGGGACTAGCGGGAGGGAACCTTAGGAATGAGCAGTTCTTC | CAWRPGLAGGNLRNEQFF | TRBV30 | - | 18 | TRBD2 | TRBJ2-1
TGTGCCAGCAGTCTCCTATCGGACAGGGTGGATAACGAGCAGTACTTC | CASSLLSDRVDNEQYF | TRBV27 | - | 16 | TRBD1 | TRBJ2-7
TGTGCCAGCAGCCCCGGGGCTAGCGGGCCCTCTAGCACAGATACGCAGTATTTT | CASSPGASGPSSTDTQYF | TRBV7-3 | - | 18 | TRBD2 | TRBJ2-3
TGTGCTAGTGGTCCAGGGACGGGAGTCAATCAGCCCCAGCATTTT | CASGPGTGVNQPQHF | TRBV12-5 | - | 15 | - | TRBJ1-5
TGTGCCTGGAAGGCTAGTGGGGAGACCCAGTACTTC | CAWKASGETQYF | TRBV30 | - | 12 | - | TRBJ2-5
TGTGCCAGCAGCCCAACTGACTCCGCCGTCGGGGAGCTGTTTTTT | CASSPTDSAVGELFF | TRBV7-3 | - | 15 | - | TRBJ2-2
TGTGCCAGCAGCTTACCAGGACTAGCGGGAGGCAATGAGCAGTTCTTC | CASSLPGLAGGNEQFF | TRBV7-6 | - | 16 | TRBD2 | TRBJ2-1
TGCGCCAGCAGCCAAGATAGCTCCAACTATGGCTACACCTTC | CASSQDSSNYGYTF | TRBV4-3 | - | 14 | - | TRBJ1-2
TGTGCCGGATGGGGGCAAAGGATAAGGGATGTAACCAGATTCACCGGGGAGCTGTTTTTT | CAGWGQRIRDVTRFTGELFF | TRBV30 | - | 20 | - | TRBJ2-2
TGTGCCAGCAGTTCCTCTGGACCCATAGTCCCGGGACAGGGCAATCAGCCCCAGCATTTT | CASSSSGPIVPGQGNQPQHF | TRBV27 | - | 20 | TRBD1 | TRBJ1-5
TGTGCCAGCAGTGCACAGGGGTCGCGTCAGCCCCAGCATTTT | CASSAQGSRQPQHF | TRBV27 | once | 14 | TRBD1 | TRBJ1-5